A selection of T cell receptor beta chains follows, all from one sample in a study of lymphopenia after photon versus proton radiotherapy. Data came from immunoSEQ multiplex PCR; TCRdb stores just in-frame clones and leaves some out. The table records under 20,000 clones, roughly nine tenths of them present only once. The starting material was peripheral blood, obtained from a patient treated with proton-based radiotherapy. These receptors all come from a man aged 65-85 years with pancreatic cancer. CDR3s leave out the opening cysteine and the closing phenylalanine or tryptophan. Fields, in order: V gene, CDR3 protein.

TRBV5-5 ASSLQFGTSGKYEQY
TRBV6-1 ASIGRGVTGELF
TRBV18 ASSPPQVTAGYEQY
TRBV13 ASSFRVLSNTGELF
TRBV7-2 ASSPSPTATNEKLF
TRBV19 ASSNRGGGEKLF
TRBV18 ASSPGQGGRGNQPQH
TRBV14 ASSQGGTIDIQY
TRBV5-5 ASSPWTGTDTQY
TRBV19 ASSWQRGLDTQY
TRBV25-1 ASSEYVNTEAF
TRBV4-1 ASSQVGMGLRDEQY
TRBV28 ASTGSYEQY
TRBV6-5 ASSYGHHNSPLH
TRBV2 ASRAGTGNQPQH
TRBV5-1 ASSSTTGTAEAF
TRBV10-3 AISGVGLHYGYT
TRBV19 ASSIVPGQGDEKLF
TRBV6-5 ASSPTQGFAQPQH
TRBV5-1 ASSPGKGGTNEKLF
TRBV5-1 ASSPDGQGENEKLF
TRBV6-5 ASSYSGTSGQETQY
TRBV6-1 ASSRDLSGIYEQY
TRBV7-9 ASSLISGGRVNEKLF
TRBV15 ATSRQVSNQPQH
TRBV21-1 GQGQGDGICNQPQH
TRBV7-6 ASSLGSAGTGVNYEQY
TRBV5-6 ASSGSSYEQY
TRBV7-6 ASALRGVTDTQY